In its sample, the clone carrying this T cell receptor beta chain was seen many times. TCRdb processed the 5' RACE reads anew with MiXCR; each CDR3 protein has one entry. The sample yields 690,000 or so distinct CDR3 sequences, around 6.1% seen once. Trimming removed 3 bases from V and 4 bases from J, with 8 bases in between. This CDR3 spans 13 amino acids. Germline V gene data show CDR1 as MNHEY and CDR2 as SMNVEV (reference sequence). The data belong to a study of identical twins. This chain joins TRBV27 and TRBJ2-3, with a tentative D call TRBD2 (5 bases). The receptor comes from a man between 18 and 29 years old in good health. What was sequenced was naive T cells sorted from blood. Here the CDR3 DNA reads TGTGCCAGCAGTTTGAGGGCCGCAGATACGCAGTATTTT. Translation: CASSLRAADTQYF.